These T cell receptor beta chains were read from a single sample in a study of cytomegalovirus exposure and HLA in healthy donors. TCRdb's table, derived via immunoSEQ multiplex PCR, lists solely in-frame clones and lacks some. The sample includes 250,000 to 300,000 clones, nearly 90% of them seen just once. Source material: PBMCs. The source of these receptors is a woman under 30 in good health and CMV-seronegative. Each CDR3 is given with its conserved first and last residue. The D gene is left open where the match is weak. Where a row states a size, it is once, few, many or the class of an expanded clone; other rows omit it.

CDR3 length	V gene	J gene	D gene	clone size	CDR3 protein	CDR3 DNA
15	TRBV7-9	TRBJ1-5	NA	few	CASSLDRVGNQPQHF	TGTGCCAGCAGCTTAGACAGGGTAGGCAACCAGCCCCAGCATTTT
14	TRBV14	TRBJ1-6	NA	once	CASSFRDMLSPLHF	TGTGCCAGCAGCTTCCGGGACATGTTATCACCCCTCCACTTT
14	TRBV7-3	TRBJ2-5	NA	once	CASSRSRTEETQYF	TGTGCCAGCAGCCGCTCCCGGACAGAAGAGACCCAGTACTTC
13	TRBV12-5	TRBJ2-5	NA	NA	CASGLNREETQYF	TGTGCTAGTGGTTTAAACAGGGAAGAGACCCAGTACTTC
11	TRBV30	TRBJ1-2	TRBD1	few	CAWETGGGYTF	TGTGCCTGGGAAACAGGGGGTGGCTACACCTTC
15	TRBV15	TRBJ2-2	NA	NA	CATSRQTGVTGELFF	TGTGCCACCAGCAGACAAACGGGGGTCACCGGGGAGCTGTTTTTT
20	TRBV13	TRBJ2-2	TRBD1	once	CASSSGQGEAWPPNTGELFF	TGTGCCAGCAGCTCGGGACAGGGGGAAGCGTGGCCCCCGAACACCGGGGAGCTGTTTTTT
13	TRBV7-2	TRBJ1-6	TRBD1	NA	CASSLAGGQASHF	TGTGCCAGCAGCTTAGCTGGGGGACAGGCCTCGCACTTT
13	TRBV7-9	TRBJ1-2	NA	NA	CASSLDINYGYTF	TGTGCCAGCAGCTTAGATATTAACTATGGCTACACCTTC
13	TRBV6-5	TRBJ1-2	NA	NA	CASSFQGMGGYTF	TGTGCCAGCAGTTTCCAGGGTATGGGGGGCTACACCTTC
17	TRBV13	TRBJ2-2	NA	NA	CASSFRGGAFDTGELFF	TGTGCCAGCAGCTTCCGTGGGGGGGCGTTTGACACCGGGGAGCTGTTTTTT
15	TRBV19	TRBJ1-1	TRBD1	NA	CASSSTGGADTEAFF	TGTGCCAGTAGTTCGACAGGGGGCGCGGACACTGAAGCTTTCTTT
15	TRBV7-2	TRBJ2-3	NA	NA	CASSLFGTVTDTQYF	TGTGCCAGCAGCTTATTCGGTACAGTCACAGATACGCAGTATTTT
18	TRBV10-3	TRBJ2-6	TRBD1	NA	CAIYLTGMGLPGANVLTF	TGTGCCATCTACCTGACAGGGATGGGGCTTCCTGGGGCCAACGTCCTGACTTTC
14	TRBV4-3	TRBJ2-1	NA	NA	CASSQEGLADEQFF	TGCGCCAGCAGCCAAGAGGGGCTCGCCGATGAGCAGTTCTTC
15	TRBV10-3	TRBJ2-1	TRBD1	NA	CAISGGTGGYNEQFF	TGTGCCATCAGCGGGGGGACAGGGGGATACAATGAGCAGTTCTTC
15	TRBV6-5	TRBJ1-2	NA	NA	CASRAWGGDSYGYTF	TGTGCCAGCAGAGCCTGGGGAGGGGATAGCTATGGCTACACCTTC
16	TRBV15	TRBJ2-2	NA	NA	CATSRELNSNTGELFF	TGTGCCACCAGCAGAGAATTGAACAGCAACACCGGGGAGCTGTTTTTT
14	TRBV7-9	TRBJ1-5	NA	NA	CASSLESFDQPQHF	TGTGCCAGCAGCTTAGAATCGTTCGATCAGCCCCAGCATTTT
15	TRBV13	TRBJ2-5	NA	NA	CASSERTASQETQYF	TGTGCCAGCAGCGAACGGACAGCCAGCCAAGAGACCCAGTACTTC
16	TRBV4-2	TRBJ1-5	TRBD1	NA	CASSQANRGQNQPQHF	TGTGCCAGCAGCCAAGCCAACAGGGGCCAAAATCAGCCCCAGCATTTT
14	TRBV4-3	TRBJ1-4	NA	NA	CASSPGVTNEKLFF	TGCGCCAGCAGCCCAGGGGTGACTAATGAAAAACTGTTTTTT
14	TRBV19	TRBJ2-5	NA	NA	CASSIEGVRETQYF	TGTGCCAGTAGTATAGAAGGAGTTCGGGAGACCCAGTACTTC
12	TRBV10-2	TRBJ2-7	TRBD1	NA	CASRDRAYEQYF	TGCGCCAGCCGGGACAGGGCCTACGAGCAGTACTTC
14	TRBV28	TRBJ2-1	NA	NA	CASSLLRQYNEQFF	TGTGCCAGCAGTTTACTAAGACAGTACAATGAGCAGTTCTTC
12	TRBV29-1	TRBJ2-5	NA	NA	CSVTGLEETQYF	TGCAGCGTTACAGGGTTAGAAGAGACCCAGTACTTC
15	TRBV2	TRBJ2-2	TRBD1	NA	CASRDATGSTGELFF	TGTGCCAGCAGAGACGCGACAGGGAGCACCGGGGAGCTGTTTTTT
14	TRBV7-2	TRBJ2-5	NA	NA	CASTTGPNQETQYF	TGTGCCAGCACGACAGGCCCCAACCAAGAGACCCAGTACTTC
16	TRBV7-8	TRBJ2-3	NA	NA	CASSLSRGIPADTQYF	TGTGCCAGCAGCTTAAGTCGAGGGATCCCGGCAGATACGCAGTATTTT
16	TRBV9	TRBJ2-1	TRBD1	once	CASSVDWGQGYNEQFF	TGTGCCAGCAGCGTCGATTGGGGACAGGGCTACAATGAGCAGTTCTTC
15	TRBV7-2	TRBJ2-7	NA	NA	CASSRRRTATYEQYF	TGTGCCAGCAGTCGGAGGCGGACTGCAACCTACGAGCAGTACTTC
13	TRBV6-6	TRBJ2-1	NA	NA	CAIGGRSYNEQFF	TGTGCCATCGGAGGGCGCTCCTACAATGAGCAGTTCTTC
15	TRBV11-2	TRBJ1-6	NA	NA	CASSPEGGYNSPLHF	TGTGCCAGCAGCCCCGAGGGGGGGTATAATTCACCCCTCCACTTT
16	TRBV1	TRBJ2-5	NA	NA	CTSSPIGQGAEETQYF	TGCACCAGCAGCCCTATTGGACAGGGGGCCGAAGAGACCCAGTACTTC
14	TRBV19	TRBJ1-5	TRBD1	NA	CASSPRTGHQPQHF	TGTGCCAGTAGTCCCCGGACAGGGCATCAGCCCCAGCATTTT
17	TRBV9	TRBJ1-6	NA	NA	CASSPKVTPGDGSPLHF	TGTGCCAGCAGCCCGAAGGTAACCCCCGGAGACGGGTCACCCCTCCACTTT
13	TRBV28	TRBJ1-2	NA	NA	CASTPGGYLGYTF	TGTGCCAGCACCCCCGGAGGATATCTTGGCTACACCTTC
17	TRBV28	TRBJ1-2	TRBD1	NA	CASSFPGQGSLSDGYTF	TGTGCCAGCAGTTTCCCGGGACAGGGCTCTTTGAGTGATGGCTACACCTTC
16	TRBV28	TRBJ2-3	TRBD2	NA	CASSLGGEQGTDTQYF	TGTGCCAGCAGTTTAGGGGGGGAACAGGGCACAGATACGCAGTATTTT
14	TRBV13	TRBJ1-2	NA	NA	CASSPGHFSYGYTF	TGTGCCAGCAGCCCGGGACATTTTTCCTATGGCTACACCTTC